The 29 T cell receptor beta chains below were found in one sample sequenced in a study of CD8+ T cells in alopecia areata. In each case, RNA was isolated and then reverse transcribed into cDNA as the sequencing template. Method: immunoSEQ multiplex PCR; TCRdb's copy keeps in-frame clones and lacks some. The sample holds approximately 91,000 clones; around 44% are singletons and the top ten take 0.79%. Sequences were obtained from CD4+ T cells sorted from blood. The receptors stem from a human donor with alopecia areata.

A few counts support this clone. This chain joins TRBV29-1 and TRBJ2-1, with 9 bases aligning to TRBD2. V lost 7 bases and J lost 11; bases outside the gene matches: 12. Germline values: CDR1 SQVTM, CDR2 ANQGSEA. The CDR3 totals 13 residues. For the CDR3, the DNA is TGCAGCGCAAGGTCTCGGCTAGCGGGGAAGCAGTTCTTC. It codes for CSARSRLAGKQFF.

This rearrangement joins TRBV9 to TRBJ2-7; the D is unclear. CDR1 SGDLS and CDR2 YYNGEE come from the germline V gene. V dropped 0 bases and J dropped 3 bases, with 10 bases sitting between them. The CDR3 loop spans 14 amino acids. The CDR3 protein is CASSVAGNNYEQYF. CDR3 nucleotides: TGTGCCAGCAGCGTAGCAGGCAACAACTACGAGCAGTACTTC.

This sequence joins TRBV30 and TRBJ1-2; possibly TRBD1 for D (5 bases). CDR1 and CDR2 (germline): GTSNPN, SVGIG (reference sequence). Trimming left V 5 bases short and J 8 bases short, with 18 bases between. The CDR3 sequence is 13 residues long. CDR3 loop: CAWESGNRRGYTF. The CDR3 DNA sequence: TGTGCCTGGGAGTCAGGGAATCGGCGGGGCTACACCTTC.

The gene calls are TRBV5-1 and TRBJ2-1, with D perhaps matching TRBD2 (6 bases). The germline V gene has CDR1 SGHRS and CDR2 YFSETQ. V was trimmed by 4 bases and J by 4 bases, leaving 15 bases between them. The CDR3 has 15 residues. The CDR3 loop reads CASSPANSGYNEQFF. The DNA for the CDR3 is TGCGCCAGCAGCCCTGCGAATAGCGGTTACAATGAGCAGTTCTTC. Based on the CDR3 plus reference TRBV5-1 and TRBJ2-1, the full variable domain is KAGVTQTPRYLIKTRGQQVTLSCSPISGHRSVSWYQQTPGQGLQFLFEYFSETQRNKGNFPGRFSGRQFSNSRSEMNVSTLELGDSALYLCASSPANSGYNEQFFGPGTRLTVL.

This clone has more than one count but fewer than ten. The chain links TRBV7-8 to TRBJ2-1; D might be TRBD2 (5 bases). V was trimmed by 3 bases and J by 0 bases, leaving 9 bases between them. Per the germline V gene, CDR1 is SGHVS and CDR2 is FQNEAQ. The CDR3 loop spans 15 amino acids. This CDR3 is CASSFGVSSYNEQFF. CDR3 DNA: TGTGCCAGCAGCTTCGGGGTGAGCTCCTACAATGAGCAGTTCTTC.

This clone turned up a few times. The chain employs TRBV29-1 and TRBJ2-7; TRBD1 aligns across 8 bases. V gave up 6 bases and J gave up 3 bases; unmatched junction bases: 10. CDR1 and CDR2 (germline): SQVTM, ANQGSEA. There are 14 residues in the CDR3. CDR3 sequence: CSVHPRQGYYEQYF. In DNA, the CDR3 is TGCAGCGTCCACCCCCGACAGGGGTACTACGAGCAGTACTTC.

The chain joins TRBV5-1 to TRBJ1-2, with D tentatively TRBD1 (6 bases). Trimming took 4 bases from V and 1 from J, leaving 11 bases between them. This CDR3 is built from 14 residues. CDR1 and CDR2 (germline): SGHRS, YFSETQ. The CDR3 reads CASSGGTNNYGYTF. CDR3 DNA: TGCGCCAGCAGCGGCGGGACAAATAACTATGGCTACACCTTC. Combining the CDR3 with reference TRBV5-1 and TRBJ1-2 gives the whole variable domain KAGVTQTPRYLIKTRGQQVTLSCSPISGHRSVSWYQQTPGQGLQFLFEYFSETQRNKGNFPGRFSGRQFSNSRSEMNVSTLELGDSALYLCASSGGTNNYGYTFGSGTRLTVV.

The genes are TRBV30 and TRBJ2-3; a possible D gene is TRBD2 (5 bases). V was trimmed by 1 base and J by 0 bases, leaving 5 bases between them. Germline assignment: CDR1 GTSNPN and CDR2 SVGIG (reference sequence). This CDR3 region has 13 residues. This CDR3 is CAWSGTSTDTQYF. Written as DNA, the CDR3 is TGTGCCTGGAGTGGGACTAGCACAGATACGCAGTATTTT. The variable domain in full, completed from reference TRBV30 and TRBJ2-3, reads SQTIHQWPATLVQPVGSPLSLECTVEGTSNPNLYWYRQAAGRGLQLLFYSVGIGQISSEVPQNLSASRPQDRQFILSSKKLLLSDSGFYLCAWSGTSTDTQYFGPGTRLTVL.

This chain links TRBV11-2 with TRBJ2-4, with D perhaps matching TRBD1 (5 bases). Trimming shortened V by 5 bases and J by 12 bases, and 14 bases separated the two germline ends. Germline loops: CDR1 SGHAT, CDR2 FQNNGV. This CDR3 region has 12 residues. The CDR3 nucleotides are TGTGCCAGCAGCCCCGCCGACAGACCTCAGTACTTC. Translated: CASSPADRPQYF.

This clone was found a few times. The chain uses TRBV18 and TRBJ2-2; perhaps TRBD2 as D (5 bases). This CDR3 spans 14 amino acids. Trimming removed 5 bases at V and 4 bases at J, with 11 bases between. Germline V gene lookup returns CDR1 KGHSH and CDR2 LQKENI. The CDR3 spells CASSLEAGTGELFF. DNA of the CDR3: TGTGCCAGCTCATTAGAGGCGGGCACCGGGGAGCTGTTTTTT.

This chain links TRBV18 with TRBJ2-2, with a weak D call TRBD2 (5 bases). The CDR3 loop spans 13 amino acids. Trimming left V 5 bases short and J 1 base short, with 5 bases between. The germline V gene has CDR1 KGHSH and CDR2 LQKENI. CDR3: CASSEGNTGELFF. The CDR3 coding sequence is TGTGCCAGCTCAGAGGGGAACACCGGGGAGCTGTTTTTT.

The rearrangement joins TRBV5-1 to TRBJ2-6; weak D call: TRBD2 (6 bases). This CDR3 contains 16 residues. V lost 0 bases and J 4 bases, leaving 11 bases between the germline ends. CDR1 is SGHRS and CDR2 is YFSETQ in the germline V gene. CDR3 residues: CASSLDAGSGANVLTF. CDR3 nucleotides: TGCGCCAGCAGCTTGGATGCGGGATCCGGGGCCAACGTCCTGACTTTC.

The sample holds a few counts of this clone. The rearrangement joins TRBV28 to TRBJ2-1; either TRBD1 or TRBD2 may supply D (5 bases each). V was shortened by 8 bases and J by 8 bases, with 19 bases between the two germline ends. CDR1 is MDHEN, CDR2 SYDVKM, per germline. This CDR3 is built from 14 residues. CDR3 loop: CASRILGTRHEQFF. The CDR3 region has the DNA TGTGCCAGCCGCATCCTGGGGACGCGACATGAGCAGTTCTTC.

The rearrangement links TRBV7-2 to TRBJ1-1, with 8 nucleotides matching TRBD1. J was trimmed by 4 bases and V by 0 bases; bases with no gene match: 7. The CDR3 has 16 residues. Germline CDR1 reads SGHTA; CDR2 reads FQGNSA. CDR3 sequence reads: CASSLAQGAGGTEAFF. CDR3 in DNA: TGTGCCAGCAGCTTAGCCCAGGGGGCTGGAGGCACTGAAGCTTTCTTT.

The chain joins TRBV27 to TRBJ2-7; D gene unclear. V was shortened by 4 bases and J by 2 bases, with 9 bases between the two germline ends. Germline V lookup: CDR1 MNHEY, CDR2 SMNVEV (reference sequence). CDR3 length equals 13 residues. This CDR3 is CASSYEVPYEQYF. The CDR3 DNA is TGTGCCAGCAGTTATGAGGTCCCCTACGAGCAGTACTTC.

V usage is TRBV29-1 and J usage is TRBJ2-5; possibly TRBD1 for D (5 bases). Deletions cut 2 bases from V and 1 base from J, with 8 bases between. Germline CDR1 SQVTM, CDR2 ANQGSEA. The CDR3 is made up of 13 amino acids. CDR3 DNA sequence: TGCAGCGTTGAAAGGGGCCCCCAAGAGACCCAGTACTTC. Its protein product is CSVERGPQETQYF. Variable domain in full (rest from reference TRBV29-1 and TRBJ2-5): SAVISQKPSRDICQRGTSLTIQCQVDSQVTMMFWYRQQPGQSLTLIATANQGSEATYESGFVIDKFPISRPNLTFSTLTVSNMSPEDSSIYLCSVERGPQETQYFGPGTRLLVL.

This clone turned up a few times. This chain connects TRBV11-2 to TRBJ1-1; D may be TRBD1 (6 bases). The CDR3 consists of 12 residues. Looked up from germline, CDR1 is SGHAT and CDR2 is FQNNGV. V lost 4 bases and J lost 9, with 12 bases in between. The CDR3 region is CASSSRGDKAFF. The CDR3 nucleotides are TGTGCCAGCAGCTCAAGGGGGGATAAAGCTTTCTTT.

The V call is TRBV29-1, the J call TRBJ2-7; D is possibly TRBD2 (5 bases). The germline V gene encodes CDR1 SQVTM and CDR2 ANQGSEA. The CDR3 is 13 amino acids. The germline V and J ends were trimmed by 6 bases and 3 bases, with 15 bases remaining between them. In DNA, the CDR3 is TGCAGCGTCGCGGGCCCACAGAACTACGAGCAGTACTTC. Translated, it gives CSVAGPQNYEQYF.

This clone was seen more than once but under ten times. The chain couples TRBV5-1 to TRBJ2-2, with D uncertain. CDR3 length equals 13 residues. Germline V gives CDR1 SGHRS, CDR2 YFSETQ. With 0 bases removed from V and 5 bases from J, the gap between germline ends came to 5 bases. The CDR3 reads CASSLDRTGELFF. In DNA form, the CDR3 reads TGCGCCAGCAGCTTGGATCGGACCGGGGAGCTGTTTTTT.

For the CDR3, the DNA is TGTGCCAGTGGATCGGGACTAGCGGGACCCTACGAGCAGTACTTC. Translating gives CASGSGLAGPYEQYF. V and J are TRBV19 and TRBJ2-7, with 13 nucleotides matching TRBD2. CDR1 LNHDA and CDR2 SQIVND come from the germline V gene (reference sequence). Unmatched junction bases numbered 6, after V lost 8 bases and J lost 2 bases. The length of the CDR3 is 15 residues.

The chain joins TRBV30 to TRBJ1-5; TRBD1 is a possible D gene (5 bases). This CDR3 region has 13 residues. CDR1 and CDR2 from the germline V gene are GTSNPN and SVGIG (reference sequence). The ends were cut back, 2 bases at V and 7 bases at J, with 12 bases in the middle. The CDR3 nucleotides are TGTGCCTGGAGTCTGGGGGTCGGGCAGCCCCAGCATTTT. It specifies CAWSLGVGQPQHF.

This clone has more than one count but fewer than ten. This chain connects TRBV29-1 to TRBJ2-5; D assignment may be TRBD1 or TRBD2 (5 bases each). V was trimmed by 8 bases and J by 5 bases, leaving 24 bases between them. This CDR3 contains 15 residues. Germline values: CDR1 SQVTM, CDR2 ANQGSEA. The CDR3 bases are TGCAGCTCCCAGACCGGGGCCACTTACGGGGAGACCCAGTACTTC. As protein: CSSQTGATYGETQYF.

This chain joins TRBV29-1 and TRBJ1-1; the D is unclear. Between the trimmed V and J ends, which lost 6 bases and 5 bases, there was a span of 16 bases. The CDR3 consists of 13 residues. In germline, CDR1 is SQVTM, CDR2 ANQGSEA. In nucleotides, the CDR3 is TGCAGCGTGGGAGACATCCGGTATACTGAAGCTTTCTTT. Translating it yields CSVGDIRYTEAFF.

V is TRBV2 and J is TRBJ2-3; 7 bases line up with TRBD1. The V and J ends lost 5 bases and 14 bases, in that order; junction bases with no gene match: 4. The CDR3 runs 10 residues. In germline, CDR1 is SNHLY, CDR2 FYNNEI. Here the CDR3 DNA reads TGTGCCAGCAGTATCCGGACAGGGTATTTT. Translated: CASSIRTGYF.

This rearrangement joins TRBV30 to TRBJ1-2; TRBD1 agrees at 11 bases. V lost 4 bases, J lost 8 bases, and 15 bases stayed unmatched. The CDR3 is 16 residues long. From germline, CDR1 is GTSNPN and CDR2 SVGIG (reference sequence). This CDR3 reads CAWTRDRGSARSGYTF. The CDR3 DNA reads TGTGCCTGGACCCGGGACAGGGGGTCAGCAAGATCGGGCTACACCTTC.

V and J are TRBV30 and TRBJ1-4; D is uncertain. The V and J ends lost 7 bases and 0 bases respectively, with 9 bases between them. The CDR3 contains 13 residues. CDR1 GTSNPN and CDR2 SVGIG come from the germline V gene (reference sequence). The CDR3 region is CASPSATNEKLFF. CDR3 coding DNA: TGTGCCTCCCCGTCCGCAACTAATGAAAAACTGTTTTTT.

The chain recombines TRBV28 with TRBJ1-2; TRBD1 matches 7 bases. Germline assignment: CDR1 MDHEN and CDR2 SYDVKM. This CDR3 is built from 14 residues. V shed 5 bases and J 4 bases; nucleotides not matched to a gene: 7. DNA of the CDR3: TGTGCCAGCAGTCTCCAGGGACAGCCCTATGGCTACACCTTC. This codes for CASSLQGQPYGYTF.

A remark on this clone: The same CDR3 is also encoded by other DNA sequences in this sample. The chain combines TRBV29-1 with TRBJ2-1; D might be TRBD2 (8 bases). Trimming stripped 7 bases from V and 10 bases from J, with 23 bases between. The CDR3 covers 14 residues. Germline V gives CDR1 SQVTM, CDR2 ANQGSEA. The CDR3 DNA follows: TGCAGCGCCAGGTTATTAGCGGGACAGAACGAGCAGTTCTTC. It encodes CSARLLAGQNEQFF.

J is TRBJ1-1 and V is TRBV28; D remains unclear. V shed 3 bases and J shed 1 base, with 3 bases lying between them. The CDR3 covers 12 residues. Germline V gene data show CDR1 as MDHEN and CDR2 as SYDVKM. Here the CDR3 DNA reads TGTGCCAGCAGTTTGGCGAACACTGAAGCTTTCTTT. Amino acid sequence: CASSLANTEAFF.